The entry below describes one TCR beta chain. This clone is identified as medium-sized (0.01 to 0.1%). No cognate antigen has been identified for it. No much larger clone is present one base from it, and per-base qualities are unavailable. This record belongs to a study of metastatic and nonmetastatic thyroid tumors (TCRdb year 2020). For the wider study: The researchers compared repertoires between peripheral blood samples and tumor or nodule tissue samples from patients with malignant or benign thyroid disease.

Study-wide conclusions, independent of this receptor: TCR beta diversity was reported as significantly higher in malignant tumors than in benign nodules, in both blood and tumor samples.

None of the patients had been given any treatment before thyroid surgery. Patient clinical samples collected from about 2012 to 2018 were retrospectively analysed using T-cell receptor beta sequencing. The germline V gene (reference sequence) gives CDR1 as LNHNV and CDR2 as YYDKDF. From the cysteine through the phenylalanine, the CDR3 covers 16 amino acids. The kept DNA is CDR3 alone, 48 bases in frame from the first base. Trimming costs V 2 bases and J 3 bases, and their ends lie 14 bases apart. Receptor libraries were prepared by PCR. The instrument was an Illumina HiSeq 4000. The TCR beta-chain CDR3 region of each patient was profiled by high-throughput sequencing. For the original study's pipeline: Drawing on CDR3 differences between clinicopathological groups, the researchers built a classifier meant to tell apart patients with distant-metastatic papillary thyroid cancer. The Shannon index was used to measure repertoire diversity, and the Morisita-Horn index was used to measure how similar tumor and blood repertoires were. The public reads were run again by TCRdb, first through fastp at Q25 and then through MiXCR, and only productive beta chains were kept. TCRdb's processing, not the study's, gives the V and J calls here. Across this sample there are approximately 15,000 clones, with about 21% seen only once. Together, the top ten hold approximately 13% of the sample.

The TCR sequence derives from a female donor with papillary thyroid cancer or a benign thyroid nodule (not recorded which). Some clones in this sample may be carry-over from other donors' samples. This sequence uses TRBV15 and TRBJ2-1; a tentative D match to TRBD2 spans 6 bases. The sample comprised blood. The DNA sequence reads TGTGCCACCAGCAGACTCGGGGGAGGTAGCTACAATGAGCAGTTCTTC. This is translated as CATSRLGGGSYNEQFF.